Below, one T cell receptor (beta chain) is given with its context. Its cognate antigen has yet to be identified. No qualities accompany the bases; no much larger clone lies one base away. This entry belongs to a study of graft-versus-host responses after intestinal transplantation (dated by TCRdb to the early 2020s). Study-level background: Multivisceral, liver-intestinal, or isolated intestinal transplants were received by the recipients. To identify alloreactive clones, pre-transplant mixed lymphocyte reaction products were sequenced and then compared with unstimulated pre-transplant donor and recipient T cells. Donor T cell macrochimerism was defined as a peak of at least 4% donor T cells among recipient peripheral blood mononuclear cells. Graft-versus-host and host-versus-graft alloreactive T cell clones were tracked in the graft, circulation and bone marrow after intestinal transplantation using bulk TCR-beta CDR3 sequencing. Every recipient was given anti-thymocyte globulin induction, then maintenance tacrolimus and steroids for about 3 years. Instead of going to the commercial service, samples from a few later patients were sequenced in-house on an Illumina MiSeq and processed with MiXCR. Of the approximately 24 intestinal transplant recipients enrolled in the cohort, one of whom was a retransplant, a few patients without pretransplant specimens were excluded.

Library preparation used the immunoSEQ multiplex PCR assay. High-throughput TCR-beta CDR3 sequencing of genomic DNA from most patients was performed by Adaptive Biotechnologies. On the study's bioinformatics: Adaptive's ImmunoSEQ software was the source of the TCR sequencing data for over 15 patients, while a few other patients were processed with MiXCR and VDJtools. Because the origin of CDR3 nucleotide sequences shared between donor and recipient could not be assigned, those sequences were removed. At least 2-fold expansion over unstimulated cells and a minimum CFSE-low frequency of 0.002% (template counts) or 0.001% (read counts) were required for clones to be classified as alloreactive. A clone was considered mappable if detected in the sequenced pre-transplant spleen, lymph node, or MLR CFSE-low populations of the donor or recipient. Cumulative frequency of alloreactive clones was calculated as a percentage of all sequences weighted by copy number. In its TCRdb copy, this immuneACCESS table keeps in-frame sequences only and misses some clones. Where compared with another copy, unresolved V genes explain less than half of these, and the others have no known cause. For V, J and clone size, that table is used; D and trimming come from the DNA. Across this sample there are about 3,600 clones, with 75% seen only once. 6.5% to 8.5% of the sample is in the top ten clones.

Beyond this particular receptor, the publication reports: In patients with donor T cell macrochimerism, the allografts had high GvH to HvG T cell clonal ratios. Early after transplant, declines in HvG clones were associated with peak levels of circulating GvH clones. Conclusions were limited by the relatively low number and heterogeneity of intestinal transplant patients. GvH clones turned up in recipient bone marrow, with some appearing earlier in ileal mucosa or blood, a pattern consistent with an intestinal mucosal origin.

The junction shows trimming of 5 bases on V and 0 bases on J, plus 11 bases between the germline ends. Inclusive of the bounding cysteine and phenylalanine, the CDR3 is 14 residues long. Of all the DNA, just the CDR3 is kept, 42 bases in frame from base 1. CDR1 SGHTA and CDR2 FQGNSA were looked up in the germline V gene. In the paper's terms, the time point label means: postoperative day 105 after intestinal transplantation (dayNNNN = postoperative day). To isolate intraepithelial and lamina propria lymphocytes from graft specimens, dithiothreitol, EDTA incubations and collagenase D digestion were used. Bulk TCR-beta sequencing was performed on serial intestinal graft biopsy specimens collected as late as 600 days after transplant.

The chain joins TRBV7-2 to TRBJ2-7; the D gene could be either TRBD1 or TRBD2, each agreeing at 6 bases. The material sequenced was ileum tissue, taken 105 days after intestinal transplantation. The source of this sequence is a human patient who received an intestinal transplant, so some T cells may come from the graft donor. DNA sequence: TGTGCCAGCAGCGCAGGGGACTCCTCCTACGAGCAGTACTTC. Its amino acids are CASSAGDSSYEQYF.